This TCR beta chain was retrieved from a study of blood T cell repertoires in COVID-19. Repertoires were generated with immunoSEQ multiplex PCR, while TCRdb's copy carries only in-frame clones and drops some. The sample consists of some 320,000 clones, around 87% of them appearing once. Assignment of participants to cohorts was predicated upon participant-reported clinical history. Donors of Cohort 3 who recovered were those that had two negative PCRs, clearance, or symptom resolution. V gave up 5 bases and J gave up 4 bases; unmatched junction bases: 4. Germline V gene lookup returns CDR1 LGHDT and CDR2 YNNKEL (reference sequence). This CDR3 comprises 14 residues.

This TCR was recovered from a woman aged 25 to 45 who had recovered from COVID-19. Sample: PBMCs or T cells enriched from blood (not recorded which). This chain joins TRBV3-1 (or the pseudogene TRBV3-2) and TRBJ1-1; 10 bases align to TRBD1. This chain's CDR3 is CASSLRDRGTEAFF. CDR3 coding DNA: TGTGCCAGCAGCTTGCGGGACAGGGGCACTGAAGCTTTCTTT.